This T cell receptor (beta chain) came from a study of T-cell reconstitution after alpha-beta-depleted transplantation in children. Broader study findings: Reported findings indicate that, about two months after transplant, alpha-beta T cells came from several hundred expanded clones, which were derived from non-depleted graft cells.

V was clipped by 5 bases and J by 9 bases, with 17 bases between them. Per germline, CDR1 KGHSH and CDR2 LQKENI. This CDR3 is 14 amino acids long. Unique molecular identifiers were used to barcode this TCRbeta library. TCRdb reprocessed the PCR reads with MiXCR, giving one entry per CDR3 protein. The sample shows approximately 200,000 distinct CDR3 sequences, approximately 6.8% of them seen only once. This clonotype was counted at least ten times. Antigen: not known. The V gene is TRBV18, the J gene TRBJ2-1; D tentatively reads TRBD1 or TRBD2 (5 bases each). The clonotype was recovered from a girl under three years old with combined immunodeficiency, due to receive a stem cell transplant. This sample comprised PBMCs, obtained before TCRalphabeta/CD19-depleted stem cell transplant. CDR3 loop: CASSGRDLESEQFF. CDR3 bases: TGTGCCAGCTCAGGCCGGGACCTAGAGAGTGAGCAGTTCTTC.